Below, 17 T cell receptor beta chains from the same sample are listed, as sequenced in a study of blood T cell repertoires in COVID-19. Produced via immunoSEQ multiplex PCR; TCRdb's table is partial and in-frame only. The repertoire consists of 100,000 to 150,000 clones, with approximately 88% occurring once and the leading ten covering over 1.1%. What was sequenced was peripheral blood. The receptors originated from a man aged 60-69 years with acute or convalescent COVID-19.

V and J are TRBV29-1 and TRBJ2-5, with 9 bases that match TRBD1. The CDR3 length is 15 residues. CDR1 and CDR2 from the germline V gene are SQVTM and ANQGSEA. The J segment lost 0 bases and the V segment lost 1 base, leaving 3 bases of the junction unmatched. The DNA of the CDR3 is TGCAGCGTTGAAGCATGGACAGGGGACCAAGAGACCCAGTACTTC. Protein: CSVEAWTGDQETQYF.

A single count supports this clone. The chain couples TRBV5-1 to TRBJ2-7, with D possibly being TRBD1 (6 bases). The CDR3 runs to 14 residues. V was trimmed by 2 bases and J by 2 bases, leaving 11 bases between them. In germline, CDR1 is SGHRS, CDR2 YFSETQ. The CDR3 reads CASSFLDRAYEQYF. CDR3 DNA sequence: TGCGCCAGCAGCTTCCTGGACAGAGCCTACGAGCAGTACTTC. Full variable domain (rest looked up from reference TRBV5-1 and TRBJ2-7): KAGVTQTPRYLIKTRGQQVTLSCSPISGHRSVSWYQQTPGQGLQFLFEYFSETQRNKGNFPGRFSGRQFSNSRSEMNVSTLELGDSALYLCASSFLDRAYEQYFGPGTRLTVT.

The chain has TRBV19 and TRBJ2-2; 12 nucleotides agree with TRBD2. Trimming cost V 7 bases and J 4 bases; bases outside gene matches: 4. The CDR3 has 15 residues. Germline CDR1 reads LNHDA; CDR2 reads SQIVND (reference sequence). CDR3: CASNPGLAGTGELFF. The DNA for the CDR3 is TGTGCCAGTAACCCGGGACTAGCGGGCACCGGGGAGCTGTTTTTT.

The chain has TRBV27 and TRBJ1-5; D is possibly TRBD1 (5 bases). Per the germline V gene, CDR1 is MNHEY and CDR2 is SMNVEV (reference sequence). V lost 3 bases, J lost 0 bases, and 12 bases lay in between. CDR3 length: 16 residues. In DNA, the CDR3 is TGTGCCAGCAGTTTGAGTCAGGGCTATAGCAATCAGCCCCAGCATTTT. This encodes CASSLSQGYSNQPQHF.

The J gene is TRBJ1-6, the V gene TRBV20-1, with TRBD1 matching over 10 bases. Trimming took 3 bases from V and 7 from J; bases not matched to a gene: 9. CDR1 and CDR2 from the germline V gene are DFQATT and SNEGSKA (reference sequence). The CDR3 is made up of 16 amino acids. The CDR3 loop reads CSASRSMGQGNSPLHF. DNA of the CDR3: TGCAGTGCTAGTCGGAGTATGGGACAGGGGAATTCACCCCTCCACTTT.

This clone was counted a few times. The CDR3 DNA follows: TGCAGCGTACAGGACAGGGGAGGTGGAAACACCATATATTTT. Amino acid sequence: CSVQDRGGGNTIYF. This chain uses TRBV29-1 with TRBJ1-3; the match to TRBD1 covers 9 bases. V gave up 6 bases and J gave up 3 bases; unmatched junction bases: 6. Germline CDR1 SQVTM, CDR2 ANQGSEA. The CDR3 spans 14 residues.

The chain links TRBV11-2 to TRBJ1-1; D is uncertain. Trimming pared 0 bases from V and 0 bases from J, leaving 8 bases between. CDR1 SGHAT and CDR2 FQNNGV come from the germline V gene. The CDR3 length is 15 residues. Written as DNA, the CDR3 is TGTGCCAGCAGCTTAGAGGAGCTTATGAACACTGAAGCTTTCTTT. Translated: CASSLEELMNTEAFF.

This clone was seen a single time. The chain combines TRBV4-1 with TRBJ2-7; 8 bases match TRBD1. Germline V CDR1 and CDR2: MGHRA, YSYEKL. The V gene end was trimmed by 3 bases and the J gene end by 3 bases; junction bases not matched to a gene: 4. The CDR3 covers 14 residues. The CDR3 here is CASSQRTGFYEQYF. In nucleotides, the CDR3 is TGCGCCAGCAGCCAGAGGACAGGGTTCTACGAGCAGTACTTC.

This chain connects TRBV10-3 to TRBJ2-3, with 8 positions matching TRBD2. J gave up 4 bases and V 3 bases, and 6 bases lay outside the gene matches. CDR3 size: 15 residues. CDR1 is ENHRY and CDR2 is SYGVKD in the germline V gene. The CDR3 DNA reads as TGTGCCATCAGTGACGGGACTAGAGGCGCAGATACGCAGTATTTT. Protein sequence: CAISDGTRGADTQYF.

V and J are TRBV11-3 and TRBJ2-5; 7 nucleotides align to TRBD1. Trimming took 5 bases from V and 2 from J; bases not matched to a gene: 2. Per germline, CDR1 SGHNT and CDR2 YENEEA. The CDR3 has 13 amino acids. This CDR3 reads CASSRGQQETQYF. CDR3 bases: TGTGCCAGCAGCAGGGGACAGCAAGAGACCCAGTACTTC.

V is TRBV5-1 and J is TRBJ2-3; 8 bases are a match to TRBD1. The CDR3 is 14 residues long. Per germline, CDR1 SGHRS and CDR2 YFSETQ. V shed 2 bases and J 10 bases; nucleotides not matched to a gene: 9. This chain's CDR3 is CASSLAGGDGSQYF. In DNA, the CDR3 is TGCGCCAGCAGCTTAGCAGGGGGCGACGGATCGCAGTATTTT.

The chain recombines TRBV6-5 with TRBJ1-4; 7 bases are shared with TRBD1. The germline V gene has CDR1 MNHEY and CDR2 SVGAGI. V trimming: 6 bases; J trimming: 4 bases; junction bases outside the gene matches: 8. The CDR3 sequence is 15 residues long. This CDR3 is CASRPRTGHNEKLFF. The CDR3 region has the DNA TGTGCCAGCAGACCTAGGACAGGCCATAATGAAAAACTGTTTTTT.

The CDR3 sequence: CASSGAYNEQFF. CDR3 coding DNA: TGTGCCAGTAGTGGAGCATACAATGAGCAGTTCTTC. The V call is TRBV19, the J call TRBJ2-1; D is unresolved. This CDR3 has 12 amino acids. The ends were cut back, 5 bases at V and 4 bases at J, with 6 bases in the middle. Germline loops: CDR1 LNHDA, CDR2 SQIVND (reference sequence).

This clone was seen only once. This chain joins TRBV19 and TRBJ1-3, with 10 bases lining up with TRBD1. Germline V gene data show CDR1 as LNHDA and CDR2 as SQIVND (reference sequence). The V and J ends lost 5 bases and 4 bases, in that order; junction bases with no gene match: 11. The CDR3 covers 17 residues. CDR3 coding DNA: TGTGCCAGTAGTTCGTCCGGGACAGGGGCTCTCGGAAACACCATATATTTT. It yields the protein CASSSSGTGALGNTIYF.

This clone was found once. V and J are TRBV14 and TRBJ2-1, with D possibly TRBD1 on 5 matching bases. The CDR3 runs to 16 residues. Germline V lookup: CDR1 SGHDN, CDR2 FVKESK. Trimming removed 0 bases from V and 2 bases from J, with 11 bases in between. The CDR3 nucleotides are TGTGCCAGCAGCCAAGAGAACTGGGGCCCCTACAATGAGCAGTTCTTC. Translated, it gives CASSQENWGPYNEQFF. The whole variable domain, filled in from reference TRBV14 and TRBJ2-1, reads EAGVTQFPSHSVIEKGQTVTLRCDPISGHDNLYWYRRVMGKEIKFLLHFVKESKQDESGMPNNRFLAERTGGTYSTLKVQPAELEDSGVYFCASSQENWGPYNEQFFGPGTRLTVL.

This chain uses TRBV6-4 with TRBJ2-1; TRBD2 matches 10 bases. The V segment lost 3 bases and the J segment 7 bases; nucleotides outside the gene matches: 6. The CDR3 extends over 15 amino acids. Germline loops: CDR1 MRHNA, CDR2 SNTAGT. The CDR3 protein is CASSEEAGGPNEQFF. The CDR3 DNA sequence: TGTGCCAGCAGTGAGGAAGCGGGAGGGCCAAATGAGCAGTTCTTC.

CDR3: CASSSGTGDTGELFF. For the CDR3, the DNA is TGCGCCAGCAGCTCCGGGACAGGGGACACCGGGGAGCTGTTTTTT. The chain joins TRBV5-1 to TRBJ2-2; 10 nucleotides line up with TRBD1. This CDR3 region has 15 residues. V trimming: 3 bases; J trimming: 3 bases; junction bases outside the gene matches: 2. Germline V gene sequence: CDR1 SGHRS, CDR2 YFSETQ. Full variable domain (rest looked up from reference TRBV5-1 and TRBJ2-2): KAGVTQTPRYLIKTRGQQVTLSCSPISGHRSVSWYQQTPGQGLQFLFEYFSETQRNKGNFPGRFSGRQFSNSRSEMNVSTLELGDSALYLCASSSGTGDTGELFFGEGSRLTVL.